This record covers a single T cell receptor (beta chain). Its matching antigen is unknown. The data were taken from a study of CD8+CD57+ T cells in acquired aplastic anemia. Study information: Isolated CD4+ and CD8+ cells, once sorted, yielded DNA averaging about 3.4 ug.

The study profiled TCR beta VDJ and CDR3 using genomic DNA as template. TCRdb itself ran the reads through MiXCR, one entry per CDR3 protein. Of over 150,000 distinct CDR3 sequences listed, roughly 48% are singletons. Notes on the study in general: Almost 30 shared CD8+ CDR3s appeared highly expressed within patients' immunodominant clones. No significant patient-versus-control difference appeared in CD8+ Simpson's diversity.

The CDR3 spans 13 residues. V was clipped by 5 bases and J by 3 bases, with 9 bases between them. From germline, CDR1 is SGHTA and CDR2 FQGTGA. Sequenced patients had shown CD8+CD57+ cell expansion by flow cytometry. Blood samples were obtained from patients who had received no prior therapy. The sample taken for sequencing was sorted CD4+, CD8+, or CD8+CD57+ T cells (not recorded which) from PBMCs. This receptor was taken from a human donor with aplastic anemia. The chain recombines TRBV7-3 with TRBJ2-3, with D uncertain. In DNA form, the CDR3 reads TGTGCCAGCAGCCCAAGTACAACAGATACGCAGTATTTT. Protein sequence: CASSPSTTDTQYF.